This T cell receptor (beta chain) was recorded in a study of OX40 agonist ivuxolimab in advanced cancers. Turning to the study itself: Allowance was made for prior anti-PD-1, anti-PD-L1 or anti-CTLA-4 therapy, and around 44% had some. Three patients got partial responses; one had hepatocellular carcinoma and two had cutaneous melanoma.

The study, taken as a whole, reports: In the 0.1-3.0 mg/kg groups, partial responders showed among the lowest expansion.

The protocol was immunoSEQ multiplex PCR, while the TCRdb copy is restricted to in-frame clones and leaves out a portion. Of more than 80,000 clones listed, 86% are singletons. A remark on this clone: As yet, its antigen is unknown.

The CDR3 spans 14 residues. Trimming left V 2 bases short and J 5 bases short, with 12 bases between. In germline, CDR1 is SGHVS, CDR2 FQNEAQ. The V and J genes are TRBV7-8 and TRBJ2-5; D not resolved. The source of this sequence is an adult with an advanced solid tumor such as melanoma, head and neck, liver or kidney cancer. Source: CD4+ or CD8+ T cells sorted from blood, taken in a trial of the OX40 agonist ivuxolimab. CDR3 sequence: CASSLSVAGETQYF. DNA of the CDR3: TGTGCCAGCAGCTTATCCGTAGCCGGGGAGACCCAGTACTTC.